This entry lists 11 T cell receptor beta chains sequenced from one sample in a study of vaccination and CD4 T cells after COVID-19 (dated by TCRdb to the early 2020s). The treatment or condition label, as the study defines it: roughly ten-day PBMC culture with coronavirus spike peptide pools or control peptides (ViraFEST assay). No antigens are known for them. The method behind the library was PCR. TCRdb records Illumina iSeq 100 as the sequencer. TCR sequencing of DNA from cultured CD4+ T cells used the Oncomine TCR Beta short-read assay at the Johns Hopkins FTIC core. TCRdb ran its own pipeline on the public reads, namely fastp trimming at Q25 and MiXCR clone calling, and kept in-frame beta chains. Here each entry gathers all rows of one CDR3 protein and keeps the most common genes and DNA. The sample table contains 8,400 or so distinct CDR3 sequences; only one count was recorded for less than 70% of them. Around a third of the sample is taken by the ten largest.

The specimen was CD4+ T cells from blood, cultured in vitro. Every receptor here comes from a human donor who had recovered from COVID-19.

The chain joins TRBV5-1 to TRBJ1-2; tentatively, D is TRBD1 (5 bases). Per germline, CDR1 SGHRS and CDR2 YFSETQ. The CDR3 is made up of 14 amino acids. The ends were cut back, 2 bases at V and 4 bases at J, with 12 bases in the middle. In DNA, the CDR3 is TGCGCCAGCAGCTTAACAGGAACCTCCTATGGCTACACCTTC. The encoded protein is CASSLTGTSYGYTF.

J is TRBJ2-5 and V is TRBV7-6; the D is unclear. Germline values: CDR1 SGHVS, CDR2 FNYEAQ. The CDR3 is 12 amino acids. Trimming cost V 5 bases and J 7 bases, with 11 bases left between them. DNA of the CDR3: TGTGCCAGCAGCCCCCCCCTTGGGACCCAGTACTTC. Translated, it gives CASSPPLGTQYF. The whole variable domain, remainder taken from reference TRBV7-6 and TRBJ2-5, is GAGVSQSPRYKVTKRGQDVALRCDPISGHVSLYWYRQALGQGPEFLTYFNYEAQQDKSGLPNDRFSAERPEGSISTLTIQRTEQRDSAMYRCASSPPLGTQYFGPGTRLLVL.

The chain joins TRBV30 to TRBJ1-2; unclear D gene. CDR1 GTSNPN and CDR2 SVGIG come from the germline V gene (reference sequence). V lost 0 bases, J lost 14 bases, and 22 bases lay in between. The CDR3 runs 14 residues. CDR3: CAWSVGYWGARGTF. The DNA of the CDR3 is TGTGCCTGGAGTGTAGGGTACTGGGGAGCTCGCGGAACCTTC.

The chain carries TRBV6-1 and TRBJ2-6, with D unclear. This CDR3 is built from 14 residues. Germline V gene lookup returns CDR1 MNHNS and CDR2 SASEGT. The V gene lost 6 bases and the J gene lost 2 bases, with 8 bases spanning the gap. The CDR3 spells CASRDPPGANVLTF. The CDR3 DNA follows: TGTGCCAGCAGAGACCCCCCTGGGGCCAACGTCCTGACTTTC.

The chain has TRBV7-4 and TRBJ2-3, with TRBD1 matching 11 bases. V shed 5 bases and J 4 bases; nucleotides not matched to a gene: 5. CDR1 SGHVT and CDR2 SQSDAQ come from the germline V gene. The CDR3 has 15 residues. The CDR3 loop reads CASSGGQGGADTQYF. The CDR3 DNA is TGTGCCAGCAGCGGGGGACAGGGGGGCGCAGATACGCAGTATTTT.

The V gene is TRBV30, the J gene TRBJ1-1; D is undetermined. The CDR3 loop spans 14 amino acids. Looked up from germline, CDR1 is GTSNPN and CDR2 is SVGIG (reference sequence). V was shortened by 3 bases and J by 6 bases, with 17 bases between the two germline ends. CDR3 nucleotide sequence: TGTGCCTGGAGCGGTGGTTTAGGTGCACCTGAAGCTTTCTTT. Translating it yields CAWSGGLGAPEAFF.

This chain joins TRBV12-3 or TRBV12-4 and TRBJ1-3; a possible D gene is TRBD1 (6 bases). The V end lost 6 bases, the J end lost 0 bases, and 9 bases lay between the germline ends. The CDR3 sequence is 14 residues long. CDR3 region: CASRQQGSGNTIYF. Here the CDR3 DNA reads TGTGCCAGCAGACAACAGGGCTCTGGAAACACCATATATTTT.

The rearrangement uses TRBV6-1 and TRBJ1-1; 11 nucleotides line up with TRBD1. CDR1 MNHNS and CDR2 SASEGT come from the germline V gene. The CDR3 has 15 amino acids. Trimming took 7 bases from V and 3 from J; bases not matched to a gene: 7. CDR3: CASTEWGQGDTEAFF. CDR3 in DNA: TGTGCCAGCACCGAATGGGGACAGGGGGACACTGAAGCTTTCTTT.

This chain links TRBV7-2 with TRBJ1-1, with 8 bases identical to TRBD1. Germline trimming cut 3 bases from V and 9 bases from J; bases unmatched to any gene: 3. This CDR3 spans 12 amino acids. Germline values: CDR1 SGHTA, CDR2 FQGNSA. In DNA, the CDR3 is TGTGCCAGCAGCTTTAGGGACAGGCAAGCTTTCTTT. Translating gives CASSFRDRQAFF.

This rearrangement joins TRBV7-9 to TRBJ1-1; D is unresolved. This CDR3 is built from 15 residues. From germline, CDR1 is SEHNR and CDR2 FQNEAQ (reference sequence). V was pared by 2 bases and J by 4 bases, with 14 bases between. The DNA of the CDR3 is TGTGCCAGCAGCTTATTCGAGGCAGGAGTCACTGAAGCTTTCTTT. This sequence encodes CASSLFEAGVTEAFF.

This clonotype showed up just a few times. The gene calls are TRBV27 and TRBJ2-6, with 7 bases aligning to TRBD1. The germline V gene encodes CDR1 MNHEY and CDR2 SMNVEV (reference sequence). Unmatched junction bases numbered 17, after V lost 10 bases and J lost 2 bases. This CDR3 comprises 18 residues. CDR3 region: CATTSSRGRKAGANVLTF. For the CDR3, the DNA is TGTGCCACGACCTCCTCTAGGGGGCGCAAGGCTGGGGCCAACGTCCTGACTTTC.